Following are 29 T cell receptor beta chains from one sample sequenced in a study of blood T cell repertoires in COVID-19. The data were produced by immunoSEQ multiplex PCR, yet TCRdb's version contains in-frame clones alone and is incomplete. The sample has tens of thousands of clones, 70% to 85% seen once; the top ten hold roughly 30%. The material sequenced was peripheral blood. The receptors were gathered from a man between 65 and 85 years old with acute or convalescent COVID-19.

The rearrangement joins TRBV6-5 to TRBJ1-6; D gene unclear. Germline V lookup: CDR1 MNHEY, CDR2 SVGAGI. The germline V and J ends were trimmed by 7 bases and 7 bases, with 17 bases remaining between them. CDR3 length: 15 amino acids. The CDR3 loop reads CASTIGAGRNSPLHF. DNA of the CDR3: TGTGCCAGCACCATCGGTGCGGGTCGAAATTCACCCCTCCACTTT.

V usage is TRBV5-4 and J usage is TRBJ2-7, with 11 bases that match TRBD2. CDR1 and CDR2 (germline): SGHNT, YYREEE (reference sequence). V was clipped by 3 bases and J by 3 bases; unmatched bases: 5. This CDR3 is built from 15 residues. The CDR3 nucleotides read TGTGCCAGCAGCTCCACTAGCGGGAGTATCTACGAGCAGTACTTC. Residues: CASSSTSGSIYEQYF. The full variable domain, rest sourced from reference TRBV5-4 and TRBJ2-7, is ETGVTQSPTHLIKTRGQQVTLRCSSQSGHNTVSWYQQALGQGPQFIFQYYREEENGRGNFPPRFSGLQFPNYSSELNVNALELDDSALYLCASSSTSGSIYEQYFGPGTRLTVT.

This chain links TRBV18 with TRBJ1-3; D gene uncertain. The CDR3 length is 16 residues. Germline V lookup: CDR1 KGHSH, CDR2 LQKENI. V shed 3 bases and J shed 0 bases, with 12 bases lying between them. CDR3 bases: TGTGCCAGCTCACCGACCGGACTTAGCTCTGGAAACACCATATATTTT. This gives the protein CASSPTGLSSGNTIYF.

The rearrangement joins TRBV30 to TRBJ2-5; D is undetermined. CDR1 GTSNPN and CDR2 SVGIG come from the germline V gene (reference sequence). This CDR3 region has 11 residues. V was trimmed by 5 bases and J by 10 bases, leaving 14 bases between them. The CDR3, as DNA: TGTGCCTGGGATCTTCAAAGCGACCAGTACTTC. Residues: CAWDLQSDQYF.

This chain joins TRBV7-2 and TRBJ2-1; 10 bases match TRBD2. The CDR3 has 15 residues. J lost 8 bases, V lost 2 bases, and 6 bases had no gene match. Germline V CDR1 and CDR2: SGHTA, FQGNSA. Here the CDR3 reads CASSLRAGGVDEQFF. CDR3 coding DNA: TGTGCCAGCAGCTTAAGAGCGGGAGGGGTCGATGAGCAGTTCTTC.

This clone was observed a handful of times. In DNA form, the CDR3 reads TGCGCCACCGGGACACCCAACACTGAAGCTTTCTTT. Amino acids: CATGTPNTEAFF. This rearrangement joins TRBV10-2 to TRBJ1-1, with D maybe TRBD1 (6 bases). The V and J ends lost 10 bases and 2 bases respectively, with 11 bases between them. The CDR3 covers 12 residues. Looked up from germline, CDR1 is WSHSY and CDR2 is SAAADI.

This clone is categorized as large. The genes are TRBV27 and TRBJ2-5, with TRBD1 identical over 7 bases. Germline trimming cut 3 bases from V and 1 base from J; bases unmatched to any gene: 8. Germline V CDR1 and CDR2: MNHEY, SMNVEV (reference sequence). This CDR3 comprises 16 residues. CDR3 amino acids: CASSLGQTGFQETQYF. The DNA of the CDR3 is TGTGCCAGCAGTTTGGGCCAGACAGGGTTCCAAGAGACCCAGTACTTC.

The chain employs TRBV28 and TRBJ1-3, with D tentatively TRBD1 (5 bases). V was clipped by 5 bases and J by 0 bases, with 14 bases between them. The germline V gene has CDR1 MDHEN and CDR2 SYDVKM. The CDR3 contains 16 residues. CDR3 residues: CASSPPGYSSGNTIYF. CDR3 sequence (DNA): TGTGCCAGCAGTCCTCCAGGGTATAGCTCTGGAAACACCATATATTTT.

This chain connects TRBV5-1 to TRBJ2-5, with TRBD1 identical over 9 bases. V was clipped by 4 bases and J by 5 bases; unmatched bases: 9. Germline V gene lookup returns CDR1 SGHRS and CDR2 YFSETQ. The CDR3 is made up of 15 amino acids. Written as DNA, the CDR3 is TGCGCCAGCAGCCCAACAGGGGGCGAGGGGGAGACCCAGTACTTC. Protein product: CASSPTGGEGETQYF.

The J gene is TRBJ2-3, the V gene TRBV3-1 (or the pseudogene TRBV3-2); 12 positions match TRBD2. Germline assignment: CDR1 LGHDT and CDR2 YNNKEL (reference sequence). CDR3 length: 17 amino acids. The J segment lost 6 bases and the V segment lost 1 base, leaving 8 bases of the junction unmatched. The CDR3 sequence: CASSQGKLAGGADTQYF. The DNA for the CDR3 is TGTGCCAGCAGCCAAGGGAAACTAGCGGGAGGTGCCGATACGCAGTATTTT.

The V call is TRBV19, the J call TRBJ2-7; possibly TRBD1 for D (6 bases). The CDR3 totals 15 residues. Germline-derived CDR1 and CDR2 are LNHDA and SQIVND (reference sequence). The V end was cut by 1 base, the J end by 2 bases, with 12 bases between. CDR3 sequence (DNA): TGTGCCAGTAGTATAGGCTTGACAGGTACCTACGAGCAGTACTTC. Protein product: CASSIGLTGTYEQYF.

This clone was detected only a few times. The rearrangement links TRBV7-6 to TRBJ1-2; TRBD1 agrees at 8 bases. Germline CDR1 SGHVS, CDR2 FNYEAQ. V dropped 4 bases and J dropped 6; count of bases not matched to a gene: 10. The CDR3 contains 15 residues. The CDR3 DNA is TGTGCCAGCAGCTCGACTCTGACAGGGGCCCATGGCTACACCTTC. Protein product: CASSSTLTGAHGYTF.

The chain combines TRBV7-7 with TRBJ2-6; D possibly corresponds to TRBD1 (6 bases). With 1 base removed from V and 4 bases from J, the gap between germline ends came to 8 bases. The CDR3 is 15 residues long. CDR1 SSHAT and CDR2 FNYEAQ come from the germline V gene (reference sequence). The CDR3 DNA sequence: TGTGCCAGCAGCTTAGGGGGGCCGGGGGCCAACGTCCTGACTTTC. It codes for CASSLGGPGANVLTF.

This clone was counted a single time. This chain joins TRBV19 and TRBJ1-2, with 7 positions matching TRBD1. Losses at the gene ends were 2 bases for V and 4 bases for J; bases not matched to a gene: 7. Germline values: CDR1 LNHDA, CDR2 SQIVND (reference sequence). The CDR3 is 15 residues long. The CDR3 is CASSISGGQAYGYTF. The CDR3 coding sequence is TGTGCCAGTAGTATATCGGGCGGACAGGCCTATGGCTACACCTTC.

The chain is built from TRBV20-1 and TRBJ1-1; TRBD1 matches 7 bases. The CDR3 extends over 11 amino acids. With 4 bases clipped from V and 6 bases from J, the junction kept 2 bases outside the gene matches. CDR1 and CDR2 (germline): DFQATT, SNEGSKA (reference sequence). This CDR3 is CSANRGPEAFF. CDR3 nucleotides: TGCAGTGCTAACAGGGGCCCTGAAGCTTTCTTT.

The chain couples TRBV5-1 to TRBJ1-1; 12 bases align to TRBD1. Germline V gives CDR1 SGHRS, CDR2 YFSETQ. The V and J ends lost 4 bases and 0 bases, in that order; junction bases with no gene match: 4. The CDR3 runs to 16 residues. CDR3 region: CASSPGTGGLNTEAFF. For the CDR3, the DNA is TGCGCCAGCAGCCCGGGGACAGGGGGCCTGAACACTGAAGCTTTCTTT. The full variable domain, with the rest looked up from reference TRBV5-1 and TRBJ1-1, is KAGVTQTPRYLIKTRGQQVTLSCSPISGHRSVSWYQQTPGQGLQFLFEYFSETQRNKGNFPGRFSGRQFSNSRSEMNVSTLELGDSALYLCASSPGTGGLNTEAFFGQGTRLTVV.

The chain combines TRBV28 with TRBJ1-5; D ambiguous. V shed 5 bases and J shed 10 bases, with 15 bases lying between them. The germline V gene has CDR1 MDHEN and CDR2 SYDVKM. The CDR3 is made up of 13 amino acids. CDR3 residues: CASSPKAGAPQHF. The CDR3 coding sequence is TGTGCCAGCAGTCCCAAGGCGGGAGCACCCCAGCATTTT.

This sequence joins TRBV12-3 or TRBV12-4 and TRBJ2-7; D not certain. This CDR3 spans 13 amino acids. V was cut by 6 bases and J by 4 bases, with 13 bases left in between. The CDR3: CASRISSSYEQYF. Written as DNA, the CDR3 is TGTGCCAGCAGGATCTCGAGCTCTTACGAGCAGTACTTC.

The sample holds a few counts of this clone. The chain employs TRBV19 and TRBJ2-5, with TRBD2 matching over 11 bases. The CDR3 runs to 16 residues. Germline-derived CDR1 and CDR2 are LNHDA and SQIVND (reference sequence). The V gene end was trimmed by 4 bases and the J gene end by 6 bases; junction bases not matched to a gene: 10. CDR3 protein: CASSTGTSGSKKTQYF. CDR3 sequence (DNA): TGTGCCAGTAGTACCGGGACTAGCGGCTCCAAGAAGACCCAGTACTTC.

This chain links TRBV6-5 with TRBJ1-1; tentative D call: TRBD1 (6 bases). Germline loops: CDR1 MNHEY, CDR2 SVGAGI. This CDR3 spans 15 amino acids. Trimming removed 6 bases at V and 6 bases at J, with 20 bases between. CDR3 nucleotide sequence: TGTGCCAGCAGCTACAATGTACAGGGAATCGCTGAAGCTTTCTTT. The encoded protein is CASSYNVQGIAEAFF.

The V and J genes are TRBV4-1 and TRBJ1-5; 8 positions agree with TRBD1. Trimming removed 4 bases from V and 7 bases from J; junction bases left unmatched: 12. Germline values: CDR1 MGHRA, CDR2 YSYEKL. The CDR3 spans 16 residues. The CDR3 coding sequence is TGCGCCAGCAGCCCCATAGGGGCAGGGGGCGAGCAGCCCCAGCATTTT. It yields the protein CASSPIGAGGEQPQHF.

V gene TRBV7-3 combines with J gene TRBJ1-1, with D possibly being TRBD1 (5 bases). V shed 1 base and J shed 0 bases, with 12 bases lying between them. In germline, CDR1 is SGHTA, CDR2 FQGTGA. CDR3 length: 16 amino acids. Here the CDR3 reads CASSLNPDRLNTEAFF. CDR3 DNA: TGTGCCAGCAGCTTAAATCCAGACAGATTGAACACTGAAGCTTTCTTT.

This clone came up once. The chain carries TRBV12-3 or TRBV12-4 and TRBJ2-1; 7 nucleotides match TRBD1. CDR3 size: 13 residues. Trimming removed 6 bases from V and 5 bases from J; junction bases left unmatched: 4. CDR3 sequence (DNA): TGTGCCAGCAGACCGGGACAGCACAATGAGCAGTTCTTC. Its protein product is CASRPGQHNEQFF.

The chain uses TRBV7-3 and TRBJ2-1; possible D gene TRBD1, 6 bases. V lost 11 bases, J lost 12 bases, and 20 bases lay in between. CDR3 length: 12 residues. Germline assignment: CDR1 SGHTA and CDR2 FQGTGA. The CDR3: CASAGAAGVQFF. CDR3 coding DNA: TGTGCCTCAGCTGGGGCGGCAGGGGTGCAGTTCTTC.

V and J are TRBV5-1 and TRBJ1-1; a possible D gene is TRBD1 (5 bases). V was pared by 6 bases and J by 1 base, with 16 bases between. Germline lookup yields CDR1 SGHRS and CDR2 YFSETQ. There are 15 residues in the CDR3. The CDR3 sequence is CASTLFGGGNTEAFF. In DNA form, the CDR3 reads TGCGCCAGCACCCTTTTTGGGGGGGGGAACACTGAAGCTTTCTTT.

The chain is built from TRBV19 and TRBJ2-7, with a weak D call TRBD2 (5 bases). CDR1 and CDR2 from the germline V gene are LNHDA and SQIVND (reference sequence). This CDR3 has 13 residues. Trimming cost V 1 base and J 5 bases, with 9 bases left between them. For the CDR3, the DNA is TGTGCCAGTAGTATAGTAACGGGAAACGAGCAGTACTTC. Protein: CASSIVTGNEQYF.

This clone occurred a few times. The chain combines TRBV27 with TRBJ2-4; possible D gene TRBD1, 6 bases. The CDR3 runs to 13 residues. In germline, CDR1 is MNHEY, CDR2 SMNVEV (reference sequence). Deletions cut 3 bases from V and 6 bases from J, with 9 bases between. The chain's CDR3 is CASSLGQRNIQYF. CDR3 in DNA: TGTGCCAGCAGTTTGGGACAACGAAACATTCAGTACTTC.

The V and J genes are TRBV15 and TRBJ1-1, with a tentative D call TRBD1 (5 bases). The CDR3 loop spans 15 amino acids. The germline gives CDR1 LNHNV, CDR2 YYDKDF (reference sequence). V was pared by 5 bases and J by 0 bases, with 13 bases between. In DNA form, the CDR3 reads TGTGCCACCAGCCGGGGGGGACTTATGAACACTGAAGCTTTCTTT. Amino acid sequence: CATSRGGLMNTEAFF.

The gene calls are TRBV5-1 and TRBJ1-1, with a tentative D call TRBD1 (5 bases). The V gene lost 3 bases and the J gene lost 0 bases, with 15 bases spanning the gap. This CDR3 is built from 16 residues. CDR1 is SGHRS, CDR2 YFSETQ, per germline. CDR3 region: CASSSDLRGVNTEAFF. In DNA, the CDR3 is TGCGCCAGCAGCTCGGACCTTCGGGGGGTGAACACTGAAGCTTTCTTT. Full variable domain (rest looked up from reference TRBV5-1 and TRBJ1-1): KAGVTQTPRYLIKTRGQQVTLSCSPISGHRSVSWYQQTPGQGLQFLFEYFSETQRNKGNFPGRFSGRQFSNSRSEMNVSTLELGDSALYLCASSSDLRGVNTEAFFGQGTRLTVV.